This TCR beta chain emerged from a study of T cell responses to AZD1222 COVID-19 vaccine. Concerning this clone: Antigen unknown.

Findings and limits, study-wide: Among AZD1222 vaccinees, only six or seven were seropositive at baseline. Among spike-specific TCRs, nearly half reportedly target unmutated variant regions. White British people made up most donors, females outnumbered males, and clonal diversity was possibly underestimated.

Clones were read by immunoSEQ multiplex PCR, and TCRdb kept only the in-frame ones, dropping some. Of some 130,000 clones in the sample, 92% are singletons; the top ten hold more than 3.5%. The germline V gene has CDR1 LNHDA and CDR2 SQIVND (reference sequence). With 7 bases removed from V and 8 bases from J, the gap between germline ends came to 21 bases. The CDR3 is 15 amino acids. The TCR comes from an adult in good health. The gene calls are TRBV19 and TRBJ2-4, with a weak D call TRBD2 (6 bases). Specimen: peripheral blood, collected on day 0 of AZD1222 vaccination. CDR3 sequence (DNA): TGTGCCAGTACCTCCCTTTCCGGGGGTTTGTACATTCAGTACTTC. Amino acid sequence: CASTSLSGGLYIQYF. Full variable domain (rest looked up from reference TRBV19 and TRBJ2-4): DGGITQSPKYLFRKEGQNVTLSCEQNLNHDAMYWYRQDPGQGLRLIYYSQIVNDFQKGDIAEGYSVSREKKESFPLTVTSAQKNPTAFYLCASTSLSGGLYIQYFGAGTRLSVL.